Following are 5 T cell receptor gamma chains from one sample sequenced in a study of gamma-delta chains in newborns, infants, children. TCRdb re-called the reads via CATT. Its table lists around 14 gamma-chain clones. This sample comprised blood, obtained at baseline. Receptors originate from a child who received the measles vaccine. This table probably holds off-target reads from a library built for another chain.

Here the V gene is TRGV9, but the J gene went uncalled. Germline values: CDR1 GITISATS, CDR2 ISYDGTV (reference sequence). The CDR3 is 16 residues long. This CDR3 is CACDTVGDTLTAQLFF. The CDR3 coding sequence is TGTGCCTGTGACACCGTGGGGGATACTTTGACAGCACAACTCTTCTTT.

The J gene has no call, while the V gene is TRGV9. Per the germline V gene, CDR1 is GITISATS and CDR2 is ISYDGTV (reference sequence). This CDR3 is 15 amino acids long. The CDR3 DNA is TGTGCCTGTGACACCGTGGGCCACTTGACAGCACAACTCTTCTTT. Translated, it gives CACDTVGHLTAQLFF.

V gene TRGV9 was called; the J gene was not. The CDR3 spans 16 residues. The germline V gene has CDR1 GITISATS and CDR2 ISYDGTV (reference sequence). CDR3 nucleotides: TGTGCCTGTGACGTACTGGGGGATACTTTGACAGCACAACTCTTCTTT. Translation gives CACDVLGDTLTAQLFF.

The V gene is TRGV9; the J gene was not called. CDR3 size: 15 residues. Germline V CDR1 and CDR2: GITISATS, ISYDGTV (reference sequence). The CDR3 is CACDVPGDTAAQLFF. The CDR3 DNA follows: TGTGCCTGTGACGTACCGGGGGATACTGCAGCACAACTCTTCTTT.

The sample holds one count of this clone. No J gene was named, though the V gene is TRGV9. Germline V gene data show CDR1 as GITISATS and CDR2 as ISYDGTV (reference sequence). The CDR3 spans 16 residues. CDR3 coding DNA: TGTGCCTTCCTTCGTCCGTCCGCGTCTTTGACAGCACAACTCTTCTTT. Protein product: CAFLRPSASLTAQLFF.